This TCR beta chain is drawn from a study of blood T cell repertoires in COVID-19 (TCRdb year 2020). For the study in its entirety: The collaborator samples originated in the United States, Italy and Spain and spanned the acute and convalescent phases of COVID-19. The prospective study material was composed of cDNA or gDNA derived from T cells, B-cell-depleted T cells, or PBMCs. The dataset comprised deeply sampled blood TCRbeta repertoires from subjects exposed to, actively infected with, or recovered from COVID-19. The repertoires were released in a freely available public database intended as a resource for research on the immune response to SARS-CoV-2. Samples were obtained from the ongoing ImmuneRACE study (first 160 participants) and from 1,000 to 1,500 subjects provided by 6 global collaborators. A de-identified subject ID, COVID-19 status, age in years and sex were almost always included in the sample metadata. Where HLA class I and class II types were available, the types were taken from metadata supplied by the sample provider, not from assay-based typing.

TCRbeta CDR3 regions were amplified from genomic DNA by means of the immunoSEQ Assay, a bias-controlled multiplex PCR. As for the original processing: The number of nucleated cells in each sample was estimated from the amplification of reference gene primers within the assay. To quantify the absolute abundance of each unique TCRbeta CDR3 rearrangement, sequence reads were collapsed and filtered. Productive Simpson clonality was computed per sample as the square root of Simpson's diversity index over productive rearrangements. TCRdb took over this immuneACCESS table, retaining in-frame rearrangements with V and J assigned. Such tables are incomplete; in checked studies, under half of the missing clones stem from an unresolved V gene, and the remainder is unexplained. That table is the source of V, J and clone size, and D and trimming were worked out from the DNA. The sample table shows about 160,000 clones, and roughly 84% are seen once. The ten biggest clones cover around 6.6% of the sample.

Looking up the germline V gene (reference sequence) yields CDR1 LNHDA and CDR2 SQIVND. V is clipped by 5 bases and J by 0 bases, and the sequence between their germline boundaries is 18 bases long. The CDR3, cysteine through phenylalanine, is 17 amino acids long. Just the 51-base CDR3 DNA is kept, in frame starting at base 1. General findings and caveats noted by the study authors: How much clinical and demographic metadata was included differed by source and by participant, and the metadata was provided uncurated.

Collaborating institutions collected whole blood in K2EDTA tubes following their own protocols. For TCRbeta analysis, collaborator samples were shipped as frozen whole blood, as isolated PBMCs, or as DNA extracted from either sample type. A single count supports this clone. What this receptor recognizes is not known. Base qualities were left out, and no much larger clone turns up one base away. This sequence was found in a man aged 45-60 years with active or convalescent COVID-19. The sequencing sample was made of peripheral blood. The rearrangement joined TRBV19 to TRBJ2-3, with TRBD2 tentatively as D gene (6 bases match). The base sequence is TGTGCCAGTAGTTTCCCGGGACTGTCAACTAGCACAGATACGCAGTATTTT. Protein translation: CASSFPGLSTSTDTQYF.